The 17 T cell receptor beta chains reported below all come from one sample, sequenced in a study of vaccination and CD4 T cells after COVID-19. Their antigens are not known. Treatment: approximately nine-day PBMC culture with coronavirus spike peptide pools or control peptides (ViraFEST assay). Once obtained from cultured CD4+ T cells, the DNA was sequenced using the Oncomine TCR Beta short-read assay. TCRdb reprocessed the PCR reads via MiXCR and lists one record per CDR3 protein. The table lists more than 10,000 distinct CDR3 sequences, less than 80% of them singletons. The input for sequencing was CD4+ T cells from blood, cultured in vitro, taken before SARS-CoV-2 vaccination. All receptors derive from a human donor who had recovered from COVID-19.

This clonotype turned up a few times. V and J are TRBV24-1 and TRBJ2-5, with D maybe TRBD2 (5 bases). With 5 bases removed from V and 0 bases from J, the gap between germline ends came to 12 bases. The V gene's germline CDR1 is KGHDR and CDR2 SFDVKD. This CDR3 is built from 15 residues. The CDR3 protein is CATSGSADYQETQYF. The CDR3 nucleotides are TGTGCCACCAGTGGCTCTGCGGACTACCAAGAGACCCAGTACTTC.

This clonotype was recorded only once. J is TRBJ2-5 and V is TRBV20-1, with a tentative D call TRBD2 (6 bases). Trimming took 6 bases from V and 1 from J, leaving 9 bases between them. The CDR3 spans 12 residues. CDR1 is DFQATT, CDR2 SNEGSKA, per germline (reference sequence). CDR3 bases: TGCAGTGCAAGGAGGGGCCAAGAGACCCAGTACTTC. It codes for CSARRGQETQYF.

V and J are TRBV20-1 and TRBJ2-2, with unresolved D. Trimming took 3 bases from V and 5 from J, leaving 4 bases between them. This CDR3 is 11 amino acids long. Per the germline V gene, CDR1 is DFQATT and CDR2 is SNEGSKA (reference sequence). The CDR3 region is CSASVTGELFF. The DNA for the CDR3 is TGCAGTGCTAGTGTTACCGGGGAGCTGTTTTTT.

Comments on this clonotype: One junction end disagrees with the germline gene, perhaps due to a read error. V is TRBV20-1 and J is TRBJ2-1; 12 positions agree with TRBD2. Germline V gives CDR1 DFQATT, CDR2 SNEGSKA (reference sequence). CDR3 length: 15 residues. The CDR3: CSARDFRTSGDEQFF. As DNA, the CDR3 is TGCAGCGCTAGAGATTTCAGGACTAGCGGGGATGAGCAGTTCTTC.

The table lists this clonotype with a count of one. The J gene is TRBJ2-7, the V gene TRBV5-7, with D hard to call. TRBV5-7 is flagged as an ORF with uncertain function. V was clipped by 2 bases and J by 2 bases, with 8 bases between them. There are 13 residues in the CDR3. The CDR3 loop reads CASSFRLPYEQYF. In nucleotides, the CDR3 is TGTGCCAGCAGCTTCAGGCTTCCCTACGAGCAGTACTTC.

This sequence joins TRBV20-1 and TRBJ2-4; the D gene is possibly TRBD1 (6 bases). This CDR3 region has 11 residues. Per germline, CDR1 DFQATT and CDR2 SNEGSKA (reference sequence). The germline V and J ends were trimmed by 5 bases and 15 bases, with 17 bases remaining between them. DNA of the CDR3: TGCAGTGCTTTCCGGGACACCCCGTTGTACTTC. Translation: CSAFRDTPLYF.

This clonotype was counted between two and nine times. The rearrangement links TRBV27 to TRBJ1-1, with D uncertain. In germline, CDR1 is MNHEY, CDR2 SMNVEV (reference sequence). This CDR3 is 15 amino acids long. The germline V and J ends were trimmed by 8 bases and 0 bases, with 16 bases remaining between them. CDR3 nucleotides: TGTGCCAGCGCGCGGCAGGAGATAATGAACACTGAAGCTTTCTTT. Its protein product is CASARQEIMNTEAFF.

The CDR3 protein is CATMDAMNTEAFF. The CDR3 nucleotides are TGTGCCACTATGGATGCCATGAACACTGAAGCTTTCTTT. V and J are TRBV10-3 and TRBJ1-1; no clear D gene. Germline V gene lookup returns CDR1 ENHRY and CDR2 SYGVKD. Trimming cost V 10 bases and J 0 bases, with 12 bases left between them. This CDR3 has 13 residues.

This clonotype was picked up one time. This chain joins TRBV20-1 and TRBJ2-3; D gene uncertain. The CDR3 sequence is 14 residues long. V was pared by 6 bases and J by 0 bases, with 13 bases between. CDR1 and CDR2 (germline): DFQATT, SNEGSKA (reference sequence). CDR3 DNA sequence: TGCAGTGCCCAGATCCTGAACAGCACAGATACGCAGTATTTT. Protein: CSAQILNSTDTQYF.

CDR3 coding DNA: TGTGCCAGCAGCAGACAAGAGACCCAGTACTTC. Translated: CASSRQETQYF. The chain combines TRBV28 with TRBJ2-5; no reliable D call. The CDR3 spans 11 residues. CDR1 MDHEN and CDR2 SYDVKM come from the germline V gene. The ends were cut back, 6 bases at V and 2 bases at J, with 4 bases in the middle.

J is TRBJ1-5 and V is TRBV7-2, with a tentative D call TRBD1 (6 bases). Deletions cut 2 bases from V and 2 bases from J, with 16 bases between. Germline V gene lookup returns CDR1 SGHTA and CDR2 FQGNSA. The CDR3 length is 17 residues. The chain's CDR3 is CASSLLGGRAGNQPQHF. The CDR3 coding sequence is TGTGCCAGCAGCTTATTGGGGGGCAGGGCTGGCAATCAGCCCCAGCATTTT. The variable domain in full, with the rest retrieved from reference TRBV7-2 and TRBJ1-5, is GAGVSQSPSNKVTEKGKDVELRCDPISGHTALYWYRQSLGQGLEFLIYFQGNSAPDKSGLPSDRFSAERTGGSVSTLTIQRTQQEDSAVYLCASSLLGGRAGNQPQHFGDGTRLSIL.

This clonotype was seen only once. The gene calls are TRBV20-1 and TRBJ2-3, with D perhaps TRBD2 (5 bases). The length of the CDR3 is 14 residues. V lost 0 bases, J lost 9 bases, and 16 bases lay in between. Germline V gene lookup returns CDR1 DFQATT and CDR2 SNEGSKA (reference sequence). The CDR3 reads CSARDRRGLGTQYF. The CDR3 DNA reads as TGCAGTGCTAGAGATCGTCGGGGTCTCGGCACGCAGTATTTT.

This clonotype was seen a handful of times. The chain uses TRBV11-2 and TRBJ1-1, with D possibly being TRBD1 (6 bases). Germline-derived CDR1 and CDR2 are SGHAT and FQNNGV. This CDR3 is built from 16 residues. V was shortened by 5 bases and J by 1 base, with 17 bases between the two germline ends. The chain's CDR3 is CASSPPSRGANTEAFF. The CDR3 nucleotides are TGTGCCAGCAGCCCACCGTCCCGGGGGGCGAACACTGAAGCTTTCTTT. The entire variable domain, with the rest obtained from reference TRBV11-2 and TRBJ1-1, is as follows: EAGVAQSPRYKIIEKRQSVAFWCNPISGHATLYWYQQILGQGPKLLIQFQNNGVVDDSQLPKDRFSAERLKGVDSTLKIQPAKLEDSAVYLCASSPPSRGANTEAFFGQGTRLTVV.

This chain connects TRBV5-1 to TRBJ2-1; the match to TRBD2 covers 15 bases. The CDR3 is 16 amino acids. Trimming removed 3 bases from V and 6 bases from J; junction bases left unmatched: 4. The germline gives CDR1 SGHRS, CDR2 YFSETQ. The CDR3 nucleotides are TGCGCCAGCAGCTGGACTAGCGGGAGGGGGGGCAATGAGCAGTTCTTC. Translating gives CASSWTSGRGGNEQFF.

This chain joins TRBV6-2 or TRBV6-3 and TRBJ1-2, with 8 bases identical to TRBD1. Losses at the gene ends were 5 bases for V and 3 bases for J; bases not matched to a gene: 2. The CDR3 extends over 13 amino acids. Germline values: CDR1 MNHEY, CDR2 SVGEGT. CDR3 protein: CASSETGDYGYTF. As DNA, the CDR3 is TGTGCCAGCAGTGAGACAGGGGACTATGGCTACACCTTC.

The chain recombines TRBV7-2 with TRBJ1-2, with TRBD1 identical over 8 bases. V was clipped by 6 bases and J by 4 bases; unmatched bases: 7. Per germline, CDR1 SGHTA and CDR2 FQGNSA. The CDR3 contains 14 residues. CDR3 region: CASRTDRGSYGYTF. DNA for the CDR3: TGTGCCAGCAGGACCGACAGGGGAAGCTATGGCTACACCTTC.

The J gene is TRBJ1-1, the V gene TRBV27; TRBD1 matches 7 bases. In germline, CDR1 is MNHEY, CDR2 SMNVEV (reference sequence). The CDR3 covers 15 residues. Unmatched junction bases numbered 11, after V lost 4 bases and J lost 6 bases. CDR3 sequence reads: CASSSQGLRGPEAFF. The CDR3 region has the DNA TGTGCCAGCAGTTCACAGGGGCTAAGGGGTCCTGAAGCTTTCTTT.